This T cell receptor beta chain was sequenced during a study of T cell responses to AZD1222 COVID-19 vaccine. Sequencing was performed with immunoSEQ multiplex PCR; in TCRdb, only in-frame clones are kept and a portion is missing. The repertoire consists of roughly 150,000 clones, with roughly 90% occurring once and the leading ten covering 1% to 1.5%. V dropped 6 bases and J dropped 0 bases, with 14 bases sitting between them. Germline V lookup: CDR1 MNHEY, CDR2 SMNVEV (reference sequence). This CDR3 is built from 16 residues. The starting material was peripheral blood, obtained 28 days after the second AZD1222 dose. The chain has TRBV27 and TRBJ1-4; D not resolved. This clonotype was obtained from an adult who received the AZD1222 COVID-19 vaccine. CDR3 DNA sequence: TGTGCCAGCAGCTCTGGACCCCTGACAACTAATGAAAAACTGTTTTTT. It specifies CASSSGPLTTNEKLFF.